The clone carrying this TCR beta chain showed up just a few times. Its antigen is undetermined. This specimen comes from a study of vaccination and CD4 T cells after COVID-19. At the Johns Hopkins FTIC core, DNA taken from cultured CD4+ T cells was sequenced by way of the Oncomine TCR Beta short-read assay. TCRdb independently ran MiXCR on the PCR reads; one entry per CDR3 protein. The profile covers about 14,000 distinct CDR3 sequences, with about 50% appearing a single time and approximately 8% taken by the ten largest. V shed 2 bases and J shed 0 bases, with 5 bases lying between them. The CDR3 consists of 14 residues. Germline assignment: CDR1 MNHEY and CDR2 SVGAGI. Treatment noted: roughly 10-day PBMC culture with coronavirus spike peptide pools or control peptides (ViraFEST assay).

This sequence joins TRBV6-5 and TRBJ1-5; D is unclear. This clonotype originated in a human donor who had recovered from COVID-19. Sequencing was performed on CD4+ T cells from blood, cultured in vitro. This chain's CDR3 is CASSYRNSNQPQHF. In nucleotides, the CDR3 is TGTGCCAGCAGTTACCGTAATAGCAATCAGCCCCAGCATTTT.